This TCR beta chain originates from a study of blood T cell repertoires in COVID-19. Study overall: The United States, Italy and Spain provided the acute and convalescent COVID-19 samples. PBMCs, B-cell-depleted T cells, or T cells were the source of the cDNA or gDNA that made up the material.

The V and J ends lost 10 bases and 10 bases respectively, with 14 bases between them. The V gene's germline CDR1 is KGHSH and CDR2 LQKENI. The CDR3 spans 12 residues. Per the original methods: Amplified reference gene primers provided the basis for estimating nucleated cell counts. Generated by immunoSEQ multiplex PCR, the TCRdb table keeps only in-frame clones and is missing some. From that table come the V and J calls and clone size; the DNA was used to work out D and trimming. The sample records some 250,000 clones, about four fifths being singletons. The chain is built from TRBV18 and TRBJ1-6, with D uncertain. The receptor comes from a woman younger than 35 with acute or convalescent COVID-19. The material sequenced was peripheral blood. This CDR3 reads CATAQDGSPLHF. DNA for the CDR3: TGTGCCACTGCCCAGGATGGATCACCCCTCCACTTT.